The 20 T cell receptor beta chains in this list originate from one sample, sequenced in a study of graft-versus-host responses after intestinal transplantation. Sequencing was performed with immunoSEQ multiplex PCR; in TCRdb, only in-frame clones are kept and a portion is missing. The data contain roughly 28,000 clones, 87% of them seen just once; the ten biggest clones take up 11%. The starting material was PBMCs, obtained about 460 days after intestinal transplantation. These receptors were obtained from a human patient who received an intestinal transplant, so some T cells may come from the graft donor.

V and J are TRBV7-8 and TRBJ2-3, with D possibly matching TRBD1 (6 bases). The V and J ends lost 1 base and 0 bases respectively, with 11 bases between them. From germline, CDR1 is SGHVS and CDR2 FQNEAQ. The CDR3 totals 16 residues. CDR3 in amino acids: CASSLGTAPSTDTQYF. CDR3 coding DNA: TGTGCCAGCAGCTTAGGGACAGCCCCTAGCACAGATACGCAGTATTTT.

The chain couples TRBV29-1 to TRBJ1-4; the D is unclear. Germline CDR1 SQVTM, CDR2 ANQGSEA. This CDR3 spans 13 amino acids. V shed 6 bases and J shed 5 bases, with 13 bases lying between them. CDR3 loop: CSVAWVGNEKLFF. In nucleotides, the CDR3 is TGCAGCGTGGCCTGGGTTGGGAATGAAAAACTGTTTTTT.

This chain connects TRBV5-1 to TRBJ2-2; 9 bases align to TRBD2. The V segment lost 4 bases and the J segment 1 base; nucleotides outside the gene matches: 8. Germline V gene data show CDR1 as SGHRS and CDR2 as YFSETQ. The CDR3 runs 17 residues. This CDR3 reads CASSMLAGNRNTGELFF. The CDR3, as DNA: TGCGCCAGCAGCATGCTAGCGGGAAATAGGAACACCGGGGAGCTGTTTTTT.

The chain recombines TRBV5-1 with TRBJ2-1; 16 nucleotides match TRBD2. With 0 bases clipped from V and 10 bases from J, the junction kept 13 bases outside the gene matches. Germline V gives CDR1 SGHRS, CDR2 YFSETQ. CDR3 size: 19 residues. The CDR3 nucleotides read TGCGCCAGCAGCTTGGAGGGGACTAGCGGGAGGGCCTTGATTCGCGAGCAGTTCTTC. Protein product: CASSLEGTSGRALIREQFF.

The chain employs TRBV27 and TRBJ2-5, with 9 bases lining up with TRBD2. This CDR3 contains 16 residues. The germline gives CDR1 MNHEY, CDR2 SMNVEV (reference sequence). Losses at the gene ends were 4 bases for V and 2 bases for J; bases not matched to a gene: 8. DNA for the CDR3: TGTGCCAGCAGTTCAGGGTATAGCGGGGGACAAGAGACCCAGTACTTC. This encodes CASSSGYSGGQETQYF.

The chain combines TRBV19 with TRBJ2-5, with 7 bases identical to TRBD1. Looked up from germline, CDR1 is LNHDA and CDR2 is SQIVND (reference sequence). This CDR3 has 15 amino acids. With 0 bases clipped from V and 4 bases from J, the junction kept 5 bases outside the gene matches. Written as DNA, the CDR3 is TGTGCCAGTAGTATAGACGGGACAGTCCGAGAGACCCAGTACTTC. It yields the protein CASSIDGTVRETQYF.

In this sample, this clone turned up once. The chain links TRBV7-9 to TRBJ1-4; D is possibly TRBD1 (6 bases). The CDR3 extends over 13 amino acids. V lost 2 bases and J lost 5, with 6 bases in between. CDR1 is SEHNR and CDR2 is FQNEAQ in the germline V gene (reference sequence). CDR3 nucleotides: TGTGCCAGCAGCTTACAGGGGAATGAAAAACTGTTTTTT. This encodes CASSLQGNEKLFF.

This clone appeared a single time. The CDR3 sequence: CASSLAGQELYEQYF. CDR3 coding DNA: TGCGCCAGCAGCTTGGCGGGACAGGAGCTCTACGAGCAGTACTTC. The V call is TRBV5-1, the J call TRBJ2-7, with 8 nucleotides matching TRBD1. Germline V gene lookup returns CDR1 SGHRS and CDR2 YFSETQ. The V segment lost 0 bases and the J segment 3 bases; nucleotides outside the gene matches: 5. The CDR3 extends over 15 amino acids.

The CDR3 nucleotides read TGTGCCAGCAGTGAAGAGGGGAGGGGGCGTAGCACTGAAGCTTTCTTT. Amino acids: CASSEEGRGRSTEAFF. V is TRBV6-1 and J is TRBJ1-1, with TRBD1 identical over 7 bases. CDR1 and CDR2 (germline): MNHNS, SASEGT. The J segment lost 4 bases and the V segment lost 1 base, leaving 9 bases of the junction unmatched. The CDR3 consists of 16 residues.

Remarks on this clone: A read error may account for a junction end that differs from germline. V is TRBV7-2 and J is TRBJ1-1; maybe TRBD1 (5 bases). This CDR3 contains 16 residues. Looked up from germline, CDR1 is SGHTA and CDR2 is FQGNSA. The CDR3 protein is CASSLNLLSGLGELGF. The CDR3 bases are TGTGCCAGCAGCTTAAACCTCTTAAGTGGCTTGGGGGAGCTTGGGTTT.

V usage is TRBV10-2 and J usage is TRBJ1-4; D gene ambiguous. CDR1 and CDR2 (germline): WSHSY, SAAADI. V lost 2 bases and J 1 base, leaving 8 bases between the germline ends. The CDR3 extends over 15 amino acids. CDR3: CASSEARVTNEKLFF. In DNA form, the CDR3 reads TGCGCCAGCAGTGAGGCGAGGGTAACTAATGAAAAACTGTTTTTT.

This clone came up once. CDR3 DNA sequence: TGTGCCAGCAGTGAATGGAGGGACATCACAGATACGCAGTATTTT. Translation: CASSEWRDITDTQYF. This chain joins TRBV25-1 and TRBJ2-3; D possibly matches TRBD1 or TRBD2 (6 bases each). The germline gives CDR1 MGHDK, CDR2 SYGVNS. The CDR3 contains 15 residues. The V end lost 1 base, the J end lost 2 bases, and 10 bases lay between the germline ends.

The chain couples TRBV9 to TRBJ2-7, with D possibly matching TRBD1 (5 bases). Trimming removed 3 bases from V and 0 bases from J, with 10 bases in between. CDR3 length equals 14 residues. Germline CDR1 and CDR2: SGDLS and YYNGEE. In DNA, the CDR3 is TGTGCCAGCAGCGCAGGGTCTGGCTCCTACGAGCAGTACTTC. This encodes CASSAGSGSYEQYF.

This chain connects TRBV6-5 to TRBJ2-7, with D possibly matching TRBD2 (5 bases). Germline values: CDR1 MNHEY, CDR2 SVGAGI. The CDR3 has 15 amino acids. Trimming took off 0 bases at V and 3 bases at J, with 12 bases between the two ends. CDR3: CASSYSVTGNYEQYF. The DNA for the CDR3 is TGTGCCAGCAGTTACTCGGTCACGGGGAACTACGAGCAGTACTTC.

The CDR3: CASSDGLAAAETQYF. The CDR3 region has the DNA TGCGCCAGCAGCGATGGACTAGCAGCGGCGGAGACCCAGTACTTC. The chain combines TRBV5-1 with TRBJ2-5; 8 bases are shared with TRBD2. This CDR3 has 15 amino acids. CDR1 is SGHRS and CDR2 is YFSETQ in the germline V gene. V was clipped by 4 bases and J by 5 bases; unmatched bases: 10.

This sequence joins TRBV30 and TRBJ1-2; possible D gene TRBD1, 6 bases. Germline assignment: CDR1 GTSNPN and CDR2 SVGIG (reference sequence). The germline V and J ends were trimmed by 2 bases and 2 bases, with 15 bases remaining between them. The CDR3 contains 15 residues. Here the CDR3 DNA reads TGTGCCTGGAGTCTGAACAGGGACCCCAACTATGGCTACACCTTC. Amino acids: CAWSLNRDPNYGYTF.

The rearrangement joins TRBV19 to TRBJ1-2, with 7 bases matching TRBD1. CDR1 and CDR2 (germline): LNHDA, SQIVND (reference sequence). V was clipped by 7 bases and J by 3 bases; unmatched bases: 5. The CDR3 covers 13 residues. CDR3 coding DNA: TGTGCCAGTAATACGGGACAGCACTATGGCTACACCTTC. The encoded protein is CASNTGQHYGYTF.

This rearrangement joins TRBV29-1 to TRBJ1-2; tentative D call: TRBD1 (6 bases). V lost 0 bases to trimming and J lost 8 bases, with 10 bases between them. The CDR3 loop spans 12 amino acids. Per the germline V gene, CDR1 is SQVTM and CDR2 is ANQGSEA. The DNA of the CDR3 is TGCAGCGTTGAAGACGGGGGCGGAGGCTACACCTTC. Amino acids: CSVEDGGGGYTF.

The V gene is TRBV11-3, the J gene TRBJ2-1, with D possibly TRBD2 on 5 matching bases. V shed 5 bases and J shed 9 bases, with 14 bases lying between them. CDR1 and CDR2 from the germline V gene are SGHNT and YENEEA. The CDR3 is made up of 13 amino acids. The CDR3 sequence: CASSPDPRGEQFF. The DNA of the CDR3 is TGTGCCAGCAGCCCCGACCCTCGGGGTGAGCAGTTCTTC.

This clone was counted a few times. This chain joins TRBV19 and TRBJ2-3, with D tentatively TRBD1 (5 bases). Looked up from germline, CDR1 is LNHDA and CDR2 is SQIVND (reference sequence). V dropped 6 bases and J dropped 2 bases, with 12 bases sitting between them. This CDR3 has 14 residues. Here the CDR3 DNA reads TGTGCCAGTAGCAGGATCGGACACACAGATACGCAGTATTTT. It translates to CASSRIGHTDTQYF.